These 9 T cell receptor beta chains were all obtained from the same sample, sequenced in a study of cytomegalovirus exposure and HLA in healthy donors. Primers: 60 Vbeta forward and 13 Jbeta reverse. The data were produced by immunoSEQ multiplex PCR, yet TCRdb's version contains in-frame clones alone and is incomplete. The table has some 160,000 clones, 77% seen once. The specimen was PBMCs. These TCRs come from a man aged 50-60 years in good health and CMV-seropositive.

The chain links TRBV7-3 to TRBJ1-2, with 7 bases that match TRBD1. V lost 5 bases to trimming and J lost 0 bases; unmatched junction nucleotides: 3. Looked up from germline, CDR1 is SGHTA and CDR2 is FQGTGA. The CDR3 length is 14 residues. CDR3 amino acids: CASSQGGTNYGYTF. The CDR3 bases are TGTGCCAGCAGCCAGGGGGGTACTAACTATGGCTACACCTTC.

The rearrangement joins TRBV6-1 to TRBJ1-5; a weak D match, TRBD1 (6 bases). The V gene's germline CDR1 is MNHNS and CDR2 SASEGT. The CDR3 contains 16 residues. V was shortened by 4 bases and J by 2 bases, with 15 bases between the two germline ends. CDR3 sequence: CASSADRSGGNQPQHF. CDR3 nucleotide sequence: TGTGCCAGCAGTGCCGACAGGTCAGGTGGCAATCAGCCCCAGCATTTT.

This clone came up a few times. The chain is built from TRBV28 and TRBJ2-2; D perhaps matches TRBD1 (6 bases). The germline gives CDR1 MDHEN, CDR2 SYDVKM. The CDR3 consists of 15 residues. The V gene lost 6 bases and the J gene lost 2 bases, with 13 bases spanning the gap. The CDR3 region is CASSPGTSNTGELFF. The CDR3 DNA reads as TGTGCCAGCAGCCCCGGGACATCTAACACCGGGGAGCTGTTTTTT.

V usage is TRBV2 and J usage is TRBJ1-4; D possibly corresponds to TRBD1 (6 bases). The CDR3 covers 15 residues. From germline, CDR1 is SNHLY and CDR2 FYNNEI. The ends were cut back, 6 bases at V and 5 bases at J, with 16 bases in the middle. This chain's CDR3 is CASSSVGQLNEKLFF. CDR3 bases: TGTGCCAGCAGCTCCGTAGGACAGTTAAATGAAAAACTGTTTTTT.

CDR3 coding DNA: TGTGCCAGCAGTTTAGGGGGGGCGAAGCAAGAGACCCAGTACTTC. Encoded protein: CASSLGGAKQETQYF. The chain employs TRBV28 and TRBJ2-5, with D possibly matching TRBD2 (7 bases). The CDR3 covers 15 residues. Germline V gene lookup returns CDR1 MDHEN and CDR2 SYDVKM. Trimming cost V 2 bases and J 2 bases, with 12 bases left between them.

The chain couples TRBV19 to TRBJ2-2; D is uncertain. Germline CDR1 is LNHDA and CDR2 is SQIVND (reference sequence). This CDR3 has 16 amino acids. The V gene lost 5 bases and the J gene lost 5 bases, with 18 bases spanning the gap. Written as DNA, the CDR3 is TGTGCCAGTAGTCTTTCCCCGCGCGGTTATACCGGGGAGCTGTTTTTT. Its translation: CASSLSPRGYTGELFF. Full variable domain (missing parts from reference TRBV19 and TRBJ2-2): DGGITQSPKYLFRKEGQNVTLSCEQNLNHDAMYWYRQDPGQGLRLIYYSQIVNDFQKGDIAEGYSVSREKKESFPLTVTSAQKNPTAFYLCASSLSPRGYTGELFFGEGSRLTVL.

The chain joins TRBV9 to TRBJ1-4, with D perhaps TRBD1 (5 bases). CDR3 size: 16 residues. Germline assignment: CDR1 SGDLS and CDR2 YYNGEE. Trimming shortened V by 4 bases and J by 2 bases, and 15 bases separated the two germline ends. CDR3 DNA sequence: TGTGCCAGCAGCTCGGGTGGGGCGAGGACTAATGAAAAACTGTTTTTT. It is translated as CASSSGGARTNEKLFF.

This chain joins TRBV7-8 and TRBJ2-3, with 12 bases identical to TRBD1. The CDR3 is made up of 16 amino acids. Germline lookup yields CDR1 SGHVS and CDR2 FQNEAQ. J was trimmed by 4 bases and V by 4 bases; bases with no gene match: 6. The CDR3 DNA sequence: TGTGCCAGCAGCTCTTGGGACAGGGGGCTTGCAGATACGCAGTATTTT. Encoded protein: CASSSWDRGLADTQYF. The variable domain in full, with the rest retrieved from reference TRBV7-8 and TRBJ2-3, is GAGVSQSPRYKVAKRGQDVALRCDPISGHVSLFWYQQALGQGPEFLTYFQNEAQLDKSGLPSDRFFAERPEGSVSTLKIQRTQQEDSAVYLCASSSWDRGLADTQYFGPGTRLTVL.

This chain joins TRBV7-7 and TRBJ2-1; D may be TRBD1 (5 bases). From germline, CDR1 is SSHAT and CDR2 FNYEAQ (reference sequence). Trimming shortened V by 5 bases and J by 8 bases, and 16 bases separated the two germline ends. The CDR3 sequence is 14 residues long. CDR3 in amino acids: CASSPLRVGDEQFF. The CDR3 DNA follows: TGTGCCAGCAGCCCACTCAGGGTAGGGGATGAGCAGTTCTTC.